This T cell receptor (beta chain) appears in the sequencing data of a study of OX40 agonist ivuxolimab in advanced cancers. In the study overall: With ivuxolimab, an agonistic anti-OX40 (CD134) antibody, patients were treated.

Study-level findings and limits: CD4+ and CD8+ T cells in blood underwent clonal expansion by week 6 at 0.1 to 3.0 mg/kg. In a subset of nonresponders, normalized T-cell clonal expansion was also low.

Profiled with immunoSEQ multiplex PCR; TCRdb holds only in-frame clones, not every one. The sample carries about 82,000 clones, 91% recorded once. Trimming cost V 3 bases and J 2 bases, with 7 bases left between them. In germline, CDR1 is GTSNPN, CDR2 SVGIG (reference sequence). The CDR3 covers 12 residues. Notes on this clone: What it binds is unknown.

The chain links TRBV30 to TRBJ1-2; D uncertain. The source is an adult with an advanced solid tumor such as melanoma, head and neck, liver or kidney cancer. This sample comprised CD4+ or CD8+ T cells sorted from blood, obtained in a trial of the OX40 agonist ivuxolimab. The CDR3 nucleotides are TGTGCCTGGAGCATGGGAAACTATGGCTACACCTTC. This translates into CAWSMGNYGYTF.